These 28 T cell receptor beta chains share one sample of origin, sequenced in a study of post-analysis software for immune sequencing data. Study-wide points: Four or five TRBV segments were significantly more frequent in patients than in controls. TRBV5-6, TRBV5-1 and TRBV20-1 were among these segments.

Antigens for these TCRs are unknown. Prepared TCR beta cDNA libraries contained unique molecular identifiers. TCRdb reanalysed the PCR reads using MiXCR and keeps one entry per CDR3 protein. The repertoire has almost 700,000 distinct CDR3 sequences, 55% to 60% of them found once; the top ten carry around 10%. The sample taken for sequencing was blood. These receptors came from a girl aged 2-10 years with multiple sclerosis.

CDR3 loop: CASSFQGADTQYF. CDR3 DNA: TGTGCCAGCAGCTTTCAGGGGGCAGATACGCAGTATTTT. The V and J genes are TRBV7-2 and TRBJ2-3, with 7 bases identical to TRBD1. The CDR3 covers 13 residues. CDR1 and CDR2 from the germline V gene are SGHTA and FQGNSA. Trimming took 3 bases from V and 4 from J; bases not matched to a gene: 1.

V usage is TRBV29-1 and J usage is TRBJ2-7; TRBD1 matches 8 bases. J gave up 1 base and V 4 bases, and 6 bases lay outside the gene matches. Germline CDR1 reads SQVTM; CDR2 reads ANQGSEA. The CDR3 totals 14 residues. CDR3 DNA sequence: TGCAGCGTTGTTCTGTGGGACAGGTCCTACGAGCAGTACTTC. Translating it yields CSVVLWDRSYEQYF.

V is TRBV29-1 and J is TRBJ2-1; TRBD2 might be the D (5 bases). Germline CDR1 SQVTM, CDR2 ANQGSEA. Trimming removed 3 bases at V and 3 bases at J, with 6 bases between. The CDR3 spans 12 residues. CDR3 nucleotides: TGCAGCGTTGACGGGGTCTACAATGAGCAGTTCTTC. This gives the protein CSVDGVYNEQFF.

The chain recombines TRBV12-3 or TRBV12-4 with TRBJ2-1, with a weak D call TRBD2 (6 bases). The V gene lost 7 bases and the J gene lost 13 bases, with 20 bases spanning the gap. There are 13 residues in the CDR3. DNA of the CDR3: TGTGCCAGCACCCCGGAGGGGATGAGTGAACAGTTCTTC. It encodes CASTPEGMSEQFF.

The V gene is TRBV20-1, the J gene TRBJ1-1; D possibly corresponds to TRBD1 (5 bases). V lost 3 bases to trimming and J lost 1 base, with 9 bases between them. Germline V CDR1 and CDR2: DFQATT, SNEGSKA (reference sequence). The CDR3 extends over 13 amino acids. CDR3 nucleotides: TGCAGTGCTAGGGGGACCGAGAACACTGAAGCTTTCTTT. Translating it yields CSARGTENTEAFF.

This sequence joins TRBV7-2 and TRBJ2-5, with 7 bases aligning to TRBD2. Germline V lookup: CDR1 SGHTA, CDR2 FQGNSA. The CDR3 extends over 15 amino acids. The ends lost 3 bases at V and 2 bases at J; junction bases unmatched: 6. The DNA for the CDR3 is TGTGCCAGCAGCTTCTCTCTAGCGGTTCAAGAGACCCAGTACTTC. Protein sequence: CASSFSLAVQETQYF.

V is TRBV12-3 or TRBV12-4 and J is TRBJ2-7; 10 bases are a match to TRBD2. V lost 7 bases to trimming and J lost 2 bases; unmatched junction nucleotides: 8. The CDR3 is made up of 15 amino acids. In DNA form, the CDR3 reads TGTGCCAGCACCTCTAGCGGGAGCCGGGCCTACGAGCAGTACTTC. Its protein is CASTSSGSRAYEQYF.

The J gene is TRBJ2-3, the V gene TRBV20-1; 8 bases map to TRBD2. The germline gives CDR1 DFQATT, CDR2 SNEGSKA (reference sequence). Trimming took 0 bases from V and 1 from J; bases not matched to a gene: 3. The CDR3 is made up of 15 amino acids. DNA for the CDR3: TGCAGTGCTAGAGACCTACTAGCGGGCACAGATACGCAGTATTTT. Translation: CSARDLLAGTDTQYF.

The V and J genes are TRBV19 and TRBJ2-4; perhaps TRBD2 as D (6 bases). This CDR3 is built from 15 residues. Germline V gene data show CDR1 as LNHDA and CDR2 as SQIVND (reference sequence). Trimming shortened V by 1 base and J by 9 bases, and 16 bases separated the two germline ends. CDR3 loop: CASSIADSLGGIQYF. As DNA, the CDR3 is TGTGCCAGTAGTATAGCGGACTCCCTGGGGGGCATTCAGTACTTC.

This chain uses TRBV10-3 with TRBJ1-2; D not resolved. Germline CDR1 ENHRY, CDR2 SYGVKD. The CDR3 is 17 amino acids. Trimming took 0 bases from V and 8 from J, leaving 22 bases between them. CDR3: CAISESLEGQPRAGYTF. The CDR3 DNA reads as TGTGCCATCAGTGAGTCGCTCGAGGGCCAGCCAAGAGCCGGCTACACCTTC.

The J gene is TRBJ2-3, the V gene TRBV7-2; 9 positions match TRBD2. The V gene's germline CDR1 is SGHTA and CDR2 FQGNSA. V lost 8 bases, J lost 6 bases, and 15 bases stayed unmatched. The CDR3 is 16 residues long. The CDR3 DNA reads TGTGCCAGCGCAACGGGAAGCGGGGGGTTAATGGATACGCAGTATTTT. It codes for CASATGSGGLMDTQYF.

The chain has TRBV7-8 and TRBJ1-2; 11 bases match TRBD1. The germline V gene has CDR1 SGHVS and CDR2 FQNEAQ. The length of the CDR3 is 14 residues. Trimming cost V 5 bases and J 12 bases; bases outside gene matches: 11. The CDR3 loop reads CASSPRPLDRGHTF. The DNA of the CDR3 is TGTGCCAGCAGCCCCCGCCCGCTGGACAGGGGGCACACCTTC.

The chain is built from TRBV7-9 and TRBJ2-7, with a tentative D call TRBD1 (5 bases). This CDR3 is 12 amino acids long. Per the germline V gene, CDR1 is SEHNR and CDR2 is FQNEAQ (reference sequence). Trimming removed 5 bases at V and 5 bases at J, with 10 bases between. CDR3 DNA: TGTGCCAGCAGCCGCGAGACAGACGAGCAGTACTTC. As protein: CASSRETDEQYF. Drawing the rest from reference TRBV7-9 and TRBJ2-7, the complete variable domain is DTGVSQNPRHKITKRGQNVTFRCDPISEHNRLYWYRQTLGQGPEFLTYFQNEAQLEKSRLLSDRFSAERPKGSFSTLEIQRTEQGDSAMYLCASSRETDEQYFGPGTRLTVT.

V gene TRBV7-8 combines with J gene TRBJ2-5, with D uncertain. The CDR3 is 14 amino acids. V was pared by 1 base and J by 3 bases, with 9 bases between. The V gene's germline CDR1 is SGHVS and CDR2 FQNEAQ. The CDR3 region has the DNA TGTGCCAGCAGCTTAGGGGTACAGAAAGAGACCCAGTACTTC. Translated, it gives CASSLGVQKETQYF.

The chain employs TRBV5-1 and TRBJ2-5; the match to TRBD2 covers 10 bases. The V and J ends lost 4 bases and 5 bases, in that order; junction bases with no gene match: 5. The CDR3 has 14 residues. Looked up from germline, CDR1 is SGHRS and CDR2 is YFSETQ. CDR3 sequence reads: CASSELAGWETQYF. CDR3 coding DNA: TGCGCCAGCAGCGAACTAGCGGGATGGGAGACCCAGTACTTC.

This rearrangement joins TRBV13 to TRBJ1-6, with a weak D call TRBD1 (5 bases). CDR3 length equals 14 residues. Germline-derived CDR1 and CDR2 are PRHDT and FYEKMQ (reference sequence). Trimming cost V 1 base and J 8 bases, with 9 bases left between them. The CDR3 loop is CASSLAGYDSPLHF. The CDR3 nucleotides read TGTGCCAGCAGCTTAGCAGGGTATGATTCACCCCTCCACTTT.

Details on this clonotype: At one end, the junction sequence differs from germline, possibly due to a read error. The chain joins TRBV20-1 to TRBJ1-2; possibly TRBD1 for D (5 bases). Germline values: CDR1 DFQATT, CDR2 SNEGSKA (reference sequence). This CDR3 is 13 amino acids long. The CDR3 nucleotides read TGCAGTGCTATCCGGACGGACAACTATGACTACACCTTC. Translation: CSAIRTDNYDYTF.

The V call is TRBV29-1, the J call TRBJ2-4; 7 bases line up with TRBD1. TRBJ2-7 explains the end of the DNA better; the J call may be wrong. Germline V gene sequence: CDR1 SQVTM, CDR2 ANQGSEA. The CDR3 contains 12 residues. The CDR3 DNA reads TGCAGCGTTTTGGGACAGCAATACGAGCAGTACTTC. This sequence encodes CSVLGQQYEQYF.

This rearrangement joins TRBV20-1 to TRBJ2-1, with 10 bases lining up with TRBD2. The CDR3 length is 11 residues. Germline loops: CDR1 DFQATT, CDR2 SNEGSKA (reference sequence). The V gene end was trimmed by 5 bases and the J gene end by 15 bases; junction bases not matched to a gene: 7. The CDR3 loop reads CSAQSGGDWFF. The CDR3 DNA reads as TGCAGTGCTCAGAGCGGGGGGGATTGGTTCTTC.

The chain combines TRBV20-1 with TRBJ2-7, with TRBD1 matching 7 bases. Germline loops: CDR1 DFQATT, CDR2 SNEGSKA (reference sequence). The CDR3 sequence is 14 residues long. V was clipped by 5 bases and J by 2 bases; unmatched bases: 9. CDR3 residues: CSALRQGETYEQYF. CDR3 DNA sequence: TGCAGTGCTCTACGACAGGGAGAAACCTACGAGCAGTACTTC.

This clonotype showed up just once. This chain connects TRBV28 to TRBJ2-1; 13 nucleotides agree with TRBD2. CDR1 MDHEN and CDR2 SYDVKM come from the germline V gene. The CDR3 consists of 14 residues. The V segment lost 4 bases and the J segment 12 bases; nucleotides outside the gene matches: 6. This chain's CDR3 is CASSSGLAGRVQFF. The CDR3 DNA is TGTGCCAGCAGTTCGGGACTAGCGGGAAGGGTGCAGTTCTTC.

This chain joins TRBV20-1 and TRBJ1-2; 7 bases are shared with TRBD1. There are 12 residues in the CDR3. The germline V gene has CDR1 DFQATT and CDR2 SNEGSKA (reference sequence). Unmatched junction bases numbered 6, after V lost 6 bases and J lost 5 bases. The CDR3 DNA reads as TGCAGTGCCCCTAACAGGGGATATGGCTACACCTTC. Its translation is CSAPNRGYGYTF.

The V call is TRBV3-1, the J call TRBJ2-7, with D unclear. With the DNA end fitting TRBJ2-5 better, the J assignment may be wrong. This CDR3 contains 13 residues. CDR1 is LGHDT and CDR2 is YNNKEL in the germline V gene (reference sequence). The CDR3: CASSQWLQETQYF. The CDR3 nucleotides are TGTGCCAGCAGCCAATGGCTCCAAGAGACCCAGTACTTC.

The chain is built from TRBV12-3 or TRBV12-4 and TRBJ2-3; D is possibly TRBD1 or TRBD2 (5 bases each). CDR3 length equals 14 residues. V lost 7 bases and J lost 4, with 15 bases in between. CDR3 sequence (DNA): TGTGCCAGCATCCTGGGGCTAGCTTCAGATACGCAGTATTTT. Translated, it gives CASILGLASDTQYF.

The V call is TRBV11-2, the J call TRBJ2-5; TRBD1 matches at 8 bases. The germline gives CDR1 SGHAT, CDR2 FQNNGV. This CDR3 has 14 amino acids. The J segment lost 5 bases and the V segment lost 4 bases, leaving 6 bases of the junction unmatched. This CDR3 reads CASSSDRGRETQYF. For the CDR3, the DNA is TGTGCCAGCAGCTCCGACAGGGGTCGGGAGACCCAGTACTTC. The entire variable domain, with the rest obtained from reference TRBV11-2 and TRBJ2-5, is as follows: EAGVAQSPRYKIIEKRQSVAFWCNPISGHATLYWYQQILGQGPKLLIQFQNNGVVDDSQLPKDRFSAERLKGVDSTLKIQPAKLEDSAVYLCASSSDRGRETQYFGPGTRLLVL.

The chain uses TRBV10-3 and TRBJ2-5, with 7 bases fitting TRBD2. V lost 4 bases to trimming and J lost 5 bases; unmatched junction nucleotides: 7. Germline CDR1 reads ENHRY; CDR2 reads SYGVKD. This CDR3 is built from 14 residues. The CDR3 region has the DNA TGTGCCATCAGTGGGGCAGCGGGGATGGAGACCCAGTACTTC. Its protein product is CAISGAAGMETQYF.

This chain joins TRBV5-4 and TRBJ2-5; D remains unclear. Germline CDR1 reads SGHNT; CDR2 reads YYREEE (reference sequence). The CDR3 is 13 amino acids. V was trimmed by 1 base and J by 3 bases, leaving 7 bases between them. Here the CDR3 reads CASSLNWEETQYF. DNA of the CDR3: TGTGCCAGCAGCTTGAACTGGGAAGAGACCCAGTACTTC.

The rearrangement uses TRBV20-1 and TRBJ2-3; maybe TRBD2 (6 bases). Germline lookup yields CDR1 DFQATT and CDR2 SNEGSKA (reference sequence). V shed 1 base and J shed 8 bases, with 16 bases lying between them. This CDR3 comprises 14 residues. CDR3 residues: CSARVPGGAGTQYF. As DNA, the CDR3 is TGCAGTGCTAGAGTCCCCGGCGGGGCGGGTACGCAGTATTTT.